This T cell receptor (beta chain) was sequenced for a study of OX40 agonist ivuxolimab in advanced cancers. Overall study findings and caveats: Clones of CD4+ and CD8+ blood T cells grew by week 6 at doses of 0.1 to 3.0 mg/kg.

Excluded were patients having autoimmune disease history or systemic immunosuppression. Remarks on this clone: Its specificity is unknown.

Only in-frame clones appear in the TCRdb table, and some are missing; sequencing was by immunoSEQ multiplex PCR. Of approximately 70,000 clones detected, about nine tenths appear once; the ten largest clones hold approximately 2.5%. There are 15 residues in the CDR3. V was shortened by 4 bases and J by 5 bases, with 12 bases between the two germline ends. Per germline, CDR1 MNHNY and CDR2 SVGAGI (reference sequence). This sequence joins TRBV6-6 and TRBJ1-6; D is possibly TRBD1 (5 bases). The specimen was CD4+ or CD8+ T cells sorted from blood, collected in a trial of the OX40 agonist ivuxolimab. This sequence was found in an adult with an advanced solid tumor such as melanoma, head and neck, liver or kidney cancer. This chain's CDR3 is CASSSIPTDNSPLHF. Written as DNA, the CDR3 is TGTGCCAGCAGTTCTATCCCGACAGATAATTCACCCCTCCACTTT.